This T cell receptor beta chain was sequenced for a study of T cell responses to AZD1222 COVID-19 vaccine. Study results and caveats: Spike-specific TCR breadth and depth rose after two AZD1222 doses. Spike regions recognized by vaccine-associated CD4 TCRs spanned the protein, led by 160-218 and 743-854. Donors were chiefly white British, with a greater number of females, and clonal diversity was perhaps underestimated.

Profiled with immunoSEQ multiplex PCR; TCRdb holds only in-frame clones, not every one. The sample records more than 85,000 clones, nearly 90% being singletons. A word on this clone: Its antigen is still unknown.

CDR3 length: 16 residues. J was trimmed by 0 bases and V by 4 bases; bases with no gene match: 7. The V gene's germline CDR1 is MNHNS and CDR2 SASEGT. This clonotype was obtained from an adult in good health. The sample in question was peripheral blood, obtained on day 0 of MenACWY control vaccination. The J gene is TRBJ1-2, the V gene TRBV6-1, with 8 positions matching TRBD1. The CDR3: CASSAPGQASNYGYTF. Written as DNA, the CDR3 is TGTGCCAGCAGTGCCCCGGGACAGGCCTCTAACTATGGCTACACCTTC.